The rows below give T cell receptor beta chains drawn from one sample of a study of T cell responses to AZD1222 COVID-19 vaccine. Assay used: immunoSEQ multiplex PCR; TCRdb lists only in-frame clones, some missing. This sample has about 99,000 clones; about 94% occur once, and the top ten carry more than 4%. This specimen consisted of peripheral blood, obtained on day 0 of AZD1222 vaccination. These receptors originate from an adult in good health. The conserved cysteine and the conserved F or W are not part of the CDR3 here. Each record gives: J gene, D gene, CDR3 length, V gene, CDR3 protein. The D gene is left open where the match is weak.

j_call: TRBJ1-5
d_call: NA
cdr3_length: 17
v_call: TRBV12-2
cdr3_aa: ASRPRPGTGGTRNQPQH

j_call: TRBJ2-3
d_call: TRBD1
cdr3_length: 13
v_call: TRBV7-3
cdr3_aa: ASSLTGTDTDTQY

j_call: TRBJ2-7
d_call: NA
cdr3_length: 11
v_call: TRBV18
cdr3_aa: ASSPPERYEQY

j_call: TRBJ2-7
d_call: NA
cdr3_length: 13
v_call: TRBV5-4
cdr3_aa: ASSLGWGETYEQY

j_call: TRBJ1-6
d_call: NA
cdr3_length: 13
v_call: TRBV27
cdr3_aa: ASRDRDGGYSPLH

j_call: TRBJ2-3
d_call: NA
cdr3_length: 10
v_call: TRBV6-2/TRBV6-3
cdr3_aa: ASSPTTDTQY

j_call: TRBJ2-3
d_call: NA
cdr3_length: 14
v_call: TRBV6-2/TRBV6-3
cdr3_aa: ASSSPGGKEADTQY

j_call: TRBJ1-1
d_call: NA
cdr3_length: 13
v_call: TRBV5-1
cdr3_aa: ASSLSGTVNTEAF

j_call: TRBJ1-2
d_call: NA
cdr3_length: 10
v_call: TRBV7-9
cdr3_aa: ASSTDRDGYT

j_call: TRBJ1-2
d_call: NA
cdr3_length: 13
v_call: TRBV5-1
cdr3_aa: ASSLDGSTNYGYT

j_call: TRBJ1-5
d_call: TRBD1
cdr3_length: 12
v_call: TRBV18
cdr3_aa: ASSSGQSYQPQH

j_call: TRBJ1-1
d_call: NA
cdr3_length: 12
v_call: TRBV19
cdr3_aa: ASSLLVGAPSAF

j_call: TRBJ2-7
d_call: NA
cdr3_length: 12
v_call: TRBV6-6
cdr3_aa: ASSYSTASLEQY

j_call: TRBJ1-2
d_call: NA
cdr3_length: 11
v_call: TRBV12-3/TRBV12-4
cdr3_aa: ASSRSTGTGYT

j_call: TRBJ2-7
d_call: NA
cdr3_length: 13
v_call: TRBV5-1
cdr3_aa: ASSLIPQGSYEQY

j_call: TRBJ2-3
d_call: NA
cdr3_length: 12
v_call: TRBV3-1/TRBV3-2
cdr3_aa: ASSQGTGTDTQY

j_call: TRBJ1-6
d_call: TRBD1
cdr3_length: 13
v_call: TRBV5-4
cdr3_aa: ASSSGQGDNSPLH